The rows below give T cell receptor beta chains drawn from one sample of a study of blood T cell repertoires in COVID-19. Method: immunoSEQ multiplex PCR; TCRdb's copy keeps in-frame clones and lacks some. The sample includes tens of thousands of clones, about 86% of them seen just once. The specimen was peripheral blood. The receptor set was obtained from a man aged 60 to 75 with acute or convalescent COVID-19. CDR3s include the opening cysteine and the closing phenylalanine or tryptophan. D genes are given only for firm matches. Size is stated for part of the rows, as once, few or many counts, or as a class when the clone is expanded.

TRBV5-3	NA	TRBJ2-2	NA	CARSLLDSHTGELFF	TGTGCCAGAAGCTTGCTGGACAGCCACACCGGGGAGCTGTTTTTT
TRBV25-1	TRBD2	TRBJ2-5	NA	CASSEILAATQETQYF	TGTGCCAGCAGTGAGATTCTAGCGGCCACCCAAGAGACCCAGTACTTC
TRBV19	NA	TRBJ1-4	NA	CASSTSRGGEKLFF	TGTGCCAGTAGTACGTCCCGGGGGGGAGAAAAACTGTTTTTT
TRBV6-2/TRBV6-3	NA	TRBJ1-2	NA	CASSQTTRKGYTF	TGTGCCAGCAGTCAAACAACAAGAAAGGGCTACACCTTC
TRBV28	TRBD1	TRBJ1-3	once	CASSGQGVRNTIYF	TGTGCCAGCAGTGGACAGGGGGTAAGAAACACCATATATTTT
TRBV9	NA	TRBJ2-7	NA	CASSRDGYSYEQYF	TGTGCCAGCAGCAGAGACGGGTACTCCTACGAGCAGTACTTC
TRBV4-1	NA	TRBJ2-1	NA	CASSQVRTDYNEQFF	TGCGCCAGCAGCCAAGTCAGAACAGACTACAATGAGCAGTTCTTC
TRBV3-1/TRBV3-2	NA	TRBJ2-2	NA	CASSRGTGDTGELFF	TGTGCCAGCAGCCGCGGGACGGGAGACACCGGGGAGCTGTTTTTT
TRBV5-4	TRBD1	TRBJ2-5	NA	CASSPPGQTQETQYF	TGTGCCAGCAGTCCTCCGGGACAGACTCAAGAGACCCAGTACTTC
TRBV3-1/TRBV3-2	NA	TRBJ1-2	NA	CASSQDGHELYGYTF	TGTGCCAGCAGCCAAGATGGACACGAACTCTATGGCTACACCTTC
TRBV6-4	TRBD1	TRBJ1-2	NA	CASSTGQGGYGYTF	TGTGCCAGCAGTACCGGACAGGGGGGCTATGGCTACACCTTC
TRBV5-1	NA	TRBJ1-2	NA	CASRPTLATAPYGYTF	TGCGCCAGCAGGCCGACACTGGCGACAGCTCCCTATGGCTACACCTTC
TRBV9	NA	TRBJ2-5	NA	CASSVSVSGSQETQYF	TGTGCCAGCAGCGTAAGTGTGTCCGGGTCCCAAGAGACCCAGTACTTC
TRBV5-4	NA	TRBJ1-1	NA	CAARGTEAFF	TGTGCCGCAAGGGGTACTGAAGCTTTCTTT
TRBV27	TRBD1	TRBJ2-7	NA	CASSWAFRGRGEQYF	TGTGCCAGCAGTTGGGCATTCAGGGGGCGCGGCGAGCAGTACTTC
TRBV6-1	TRBD2	TRBJ2-1	NA	CASSETGTREQFF	TGTGCCAGCAGTGAAACCGGGACTAGAGAGCAGTTCTTC
TRBV6-5	TRBD1	TRBJ2-2	NA	CASSLQTGDTGELFF	TGTGCCAGCAGTCTCCAGACAGGGGACACCGGGGAGCTGTTTTTT
TRBV7-2	NA	TRBJ1-4	NA	CASRPGSGIHEKLFF	TGTGCCAGCAGACCCGGGTCAGGGATCCATGAAAAACTGTTTTTT
TRBV30	NA	TRBJ1-4	NA	CAWSQGQATNEKLFF	TGTGCCTGGAGTCAAGGACAAGCAACTAATGAAAAACTGTTTTTT
TRBV12-3/TRBV12-4	TRBD1	TRBJ1-5	NA	CASSRQGAMPQHF	TGTGCCAGCAGTCGACAGGGGGCGATGCCCCAGCATTTT
TRBV5-1	TRBD2	TRBJ2-7	once	CASSLLAGGVYEQYF	TGCGCCAGCAGCCTCCTAGCGGGGGGTGTTTACGAGCAGTACTTC
TRBV30	NA	TRBJ1-2	NA	CAWSESAGGYTF	TGTGCCTGGAGTGAAAGCGCGGGAGGCTACACCTTC
TRBV6-6	TRBD1	TRBJ1-1	NA	CASSYSPTGARCEAFF	TGTGCCAGCAGTTATTCACCAACAGGGGCGCGATGTGAAGCTTTCTTT
TRBV3-1/TRBV3-2	NA	TRBJ2-3	NA	CASSPRSRASTDTQYF	TGTGCCAGCAGCCCGAGGAGCAGGGCTAGCACAGATACGCAGTATTTT
TRBV7-2	NA	TRBJ1-1	NA	CASSPGTGYRTEAFF	TGTGCCAGCAGCCCAGGAACAGGGTATCGCACTGAAGCTTTCTTT